The present T cell receptor (beta chain) was sequenced within a study of chemoradiotherapy in HPV16-positive cancers. Study at large: Candidate HPV-specific clones and shared TCR motifs came from two HPV16-positive patients.

The table came from immunoSEQ multiplex PCR; TCRdb's copy has only in-frame clones and leaves some out. Altogether 30,000 to 40,000 clones are present, around 80% being singletons, with the ten largest covering 3.5% to 4%. V lost 1 base, J lost 5 bases, and 1 base stayed unmatched. Germline V lookup: CDR1 SSHAT, CDR2 FNYEAQ (reference sequence). This CDR3 comprises 14 residues. The sequencing used blood, collected from a patient who underwent chemoradiotherapy. The clonotype was recovered from a human donor with HPV-associated anogenital cancer. This sequence joins TRBV7-7 and TRBJ2-1, with 8 positions matching TRBD1. In nucleotides, the CDR3 is TGTGCCAGCAGCTTAGGGACAGGGAACAATGAGCAGTTCTTC. It specifies CASSLGTGNNEQFF.